Listed here is a single T cell receptor beta chain. Sample time point: cycle 4 day 1 (C4D1), after five to seven weeks of nivolumab. Brentuximab vedotin exposure varied, and every patient relapsed after autologous stem cell transplantation. Magnetic depletion of unwanted cells isolated CD4+ T cells from thawed PBMCs. CDR1 is SGDLS, CDR2 YYNGEE, per germline. The CDR3 spans 16 residues. Trimming at V came to 0 bases and at J to 4 bases, leaving 5 bases not matched to a gene. The data originate from a study of PD-1 blockade in classical Hodgkin lymphoma. TCRdb's copy holds only in-frame clones and misses some; the assay was immunoSEQ multiplex PCR. The repertoire consists of approximately 20,000 clones, with approximately 87% occurring once and the leading ten covering around 2.6%.

The clonotype comes from a human donor with classical Hodgkin lymphoma. Sequencing used CD4+ T cells from blood, obtained before the fourth cycle of nivolumab. V gene TRBV9 combines with J gene TRBJ2-3, with 10 bases that match TRBD2. DNA for the CDR3: TGTGCCAGCAGCGTAGTCCGGCTAGCGGGAGCAGATACGCAGTATTTT. This encodes CASSVVRLAGADTQYF.